This is a list of T cell receptor beta chains from one sample in a study of blood T cell repertoires in COVID-19. Sequencing was performed with immunoSEQ multiplex PCR; in TCRdb, only in-frame clones are kept and a portion is missing. The data hold 50,000 to 65,000 clones, with roughly 70% observed a single time. The sample was PBMCs or T cells enriched from blood (not recorded which). The receptors were sampled from a woman aged 55-70 years who had been exposed to COVID-19. Both conserved end residues are part of each CDR3. D genes are given only for firm matches. Only part of the rows carry a size: once, few, many, or a class if the clone is expanded.

cdr3_aa	cdr3_nt	clone_size	v_call	j_call	d_call
CASSRGGQGETQYF	TGTGCCAGCAGTCGGGGGGGACAGGGGGAGACCCAGTACTTC	.	TRBV13	TRBJ2-5	TRBD1
CASSPDTGRVGYTF	TGTGCCAGCAGTCCTGACACAGGGAGGGTTGGCTACACCTTC	.	TRBV5-5	TRBJ1-2	.
CASRTTRDNEQFF	TGTGCCAGCAGAACCACTAGGGACAATGAGCAGTTCTTC	.	TRBV12-3/TRBV12-4	TRBJ2-1	.
CASSFSPGGPTGLYGYTF	TGTGCCAGCAGTTTTAGCCCCGGGGGGCCGACAGGCCTCTATGGCTACACCTTC	.	TRBV27	TRBJ1-2	.
CASSLTGDRNTEAFF	TGCGCCAGCAGCTTAACCGGCGACAGGAACACTGAAGCTTTCTTT	once	TRBV5-1	TRBJ1-1	.
CASSEDRHNEQFF	TGTGCCAGCAGTGAAGACAGACACAATGAGCAGTTCTTC	.	TRBV6-4	TRBJ2-1	.
CSVFTPGTESYTF	TGCAGCGTATTTACCCCCGGGACAGAGAGCTACACCTTC	.	TRBV29-1	TRBJ1-2	TRBD1
CASSEGSGRTDEQFF	TGTGCCAGCAGTGAAGGTAGCGGGAGAACCGATGAGCAGTTCTTC	.	TRBV2	TRBJ2-1	TRBD2
CASSPVGKETQYF	TGTGCCAGTTCTCCTGTCGGTAAAGAGACCCAGTACTTC	.	TRBV27	TRBJ2-5	.
CASSLAGGPTDTQYF	TGTGCCAGCAGTCTAGCGGGAGGTCCCACAGATACGCAGTATTTT	once	TRBV6-2/TRBV6-3	TRBJ2-3	TRBD2
CAWSPGTASGNTIYF	TGTGCCTGGAGTCCCGGGACAGCCTCTGGAAACACCATATATTTT	.	TRBV30	TRBJ1-3	TRBD1
CASSSRPGQEPYEQYF	TGTGCCAGCAGTTCCCGCCCGGGACAGGAACCCTACGAGCAGTACTTC	.	TRBV27	TRBJ2-7	TRBD1
CASSSPGLAGIDNEQFF	TGTGCCAGCAGCTCCCCGGGACTAGCGGGGATCGACAATGAGCAGTTCTTC	many	TRBV7-3	TRBJ2-1	TRBD2
CASSLTGTGDTEAFF	TGCGCCAGCAGCTTGACCGGGACAGGGGACACTGAAGCTTTCTTT	.	TRBV5-1	TRBJ1-1	TRBD1
CASSTPGYGYTF	TGTGCCAGCAGCACCCCAGGTTATGGCTACACCTTC	.	TRBV6-5	TRBJ1-2	.
CASSQGGARSTYNEQFF	TGCGCCAGCAGCCAGGGAGGTGCGAGATCGACCTACAATGAGCAGTTCTTC	.	TRBV4-1	TRBJ2-1	.
CASSLHSLSPLHF	TGTGCCAGCAGTTTACACAGTCTTTCACCCCTCCACTTT	.	TRBV27	TRBJ1-6	.
CATSGVGGRNQPQHF	TGTGCCACCAGTGGAGTAGGCGGGCGCAATCAGCCCCAGCATTTT	.	TRBV24-1	TRBJ1-5	.
CASSKKTGLAVMSSYNEQFF	TGTGCCAGCAGTAAAAAGACGGGACTAGCGGTCATGAGCTCCTACAATGAGCAGTTCTTC	.	TRBV27	TRBJ2-1	TRBD2
CASSRQGLAANTGELFF	TGTGCCAGCAGCCGACAGGGACTAGCGGCGAACACCGGGGAGCTGTTTTTT	.	TRBV3-1/TRBV3-2	TRBJ2-2	TRBD2
CASSFGKTGVGYTF	TGTGCCAGCAGCTTCGGGAAAACAGGGGTTGGCTACACCTTC	.	TRBV5-4	TRBJ1-2	TRBD1
CASSLVAGVSGNEQFF	TGCGCCAGCAGCTTGGTTGCAGGGGTTAGTGGTAATGAGCAGTTCTTC	.	TRBV5-1	TRBJ2-1	.
CASSYPGTRFNEQFF	TGTGCCAGCAGTTATCCGGGGACTAGATTTAATGAGCAGTTCTTC	.	TRBV3-1/TRBV3-2	TRBJ2-1	TRBD2
CASSLATIFEQFF	TGTGCCAGCAGCTTGGCGACAATTTTTGAGCAGTTCTTC	few	TRBV5-4	TRBJ2-1	.
CSVDEAGGGYGYTF	TGCAGCGTTGATGAGGCAGGGGGCGGCTATGGCTACACCTTC	.	TRBV29-1	TRBJ1-2	TRBD1
CASSLVSSGKAFF	TGTGCCAGCAGCCTCGTGTCGTCGGGTAAAGCTTTCTTT	few	TRBV28	TRBJ1-1	.
CASSSGTGSYEQYF	TGTGCCAGTTCATCCGGGACAGGGTCCTACGAGCAGTACTTC	.	TRBV2	TRBJ2-7	TRBD1
CASSLQEDQPQHF	TGTGCCAGTAGCTTACAGGAAGATCAGCCCCAGCATTTT	.	TRBV19	TRBJ1-5	.
CAWGRGSYNSPLHF	TGTGCCTGGGGACGGGGCTCCTATAATTCACCCCTCCACTTT	.	TRBV30	TRBJ1-6	.
CASSGFTEAFF	TGTGCCAGCTCAGGGTTCACTGAAGCTTTCTTT	once	TRBV12-3/TRBV12-4	TRBJ1-1	.
CASSLGQVLSSNQPQHF	TGTGCCAGCAGCTTGGGACAGGTACTAAGTAGCAATCAGCCCCAGCATTTT	medium-sized	TRBV5-4	TRBJ1-5	.
CASSQERLAGHGEQFF	TGCGCCAGCAGCCAAGAACGTCTAGCGGGACACGGTGAGCAGTTCTTC	.	TRBV4-1	TRBJ2-1	TRBD2
CSASTQTRKETQYF	TGCAGTGCTAGTACGCAGACTAGGAAGGAGACCCAGTACTTC	.	TRBV20-1	TRBJ2-5	.
CASSLALNEKLFF	TGTGCCAGCAGCTTGGCCCTTAATGAAAAACTGTTTTTT	.	TRBV5-5	TRBJ1-4	.